The T cell receptor beta chain described here comes from a study of early T cells in non-severe SARS-CoV-2 infection. The table lists this clonotype with a few counts. Individually, cDNA molecules had unique molecular identifiers attached to them. MiXCR was run by TCRdb on the 5' RACE reads, yielding one entry per CDR3 protein. The sample yields about 99,000 distinct CDR3 sequences, around a sixth seen once. Germline CDR1 reads MNHEY; CDR2 reads SMNVEV (reference sequence). Trimming pared 2 bases from V and 0 bases from J, leaving 11 bases between. CDR3 size: 16 residues. Sequenced material: whole blood. The TCR originated in an adult who was a healthcare worker with PCR-confirmed SARS-CoV-2 infection or an uninfected control (not recorded which). The V call is TRBV27, the J call TRBJ1-3; D is uncertain. The CDR3 nucleotides read TGTGCCAGCAGTTTAGTCGGCGGCTACTCTGGAAACACCATATATTTT. Encoded protein: CASSLVGGYSGNTIYF.